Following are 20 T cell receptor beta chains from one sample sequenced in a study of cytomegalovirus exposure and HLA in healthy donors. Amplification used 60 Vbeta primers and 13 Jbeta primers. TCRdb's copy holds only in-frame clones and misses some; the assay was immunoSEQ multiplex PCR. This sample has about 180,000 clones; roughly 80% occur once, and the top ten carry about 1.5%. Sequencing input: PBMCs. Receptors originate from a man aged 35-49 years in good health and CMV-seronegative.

The CDR3 sequence is CASSSGGTSGSKVDTQYF. Written as DNA, the CDR3 is TGCGCCAGCAGCTCCGGAGGGACTAGCGGGAGCAAAGTCGATACGCAGTATTTT. The V call is TRBV5-1, the J call TRBJ2-3, with 14 bases fitting TRBD2. Germline loops: CDR1 SGHRS, CDR2 YFSETQ. The CDR3 spans 18 residues. J was trimmed by 6 bases and V by 3 bases; bases with no gene match: 12. The whole variable domain, filled in from reference TRBV5-1 and TRBJ2-3, reads KAGVTQTPRYLIKTRGQQVTLSCSPISGHRSVSWYQQTPGQGLQFLFEYFSETQRNKGNFPGRFSGRQFSNSRSEMNVSTLELGDSALYLCASSSGGTSGSKVDTQYFGPGTRLTVL.

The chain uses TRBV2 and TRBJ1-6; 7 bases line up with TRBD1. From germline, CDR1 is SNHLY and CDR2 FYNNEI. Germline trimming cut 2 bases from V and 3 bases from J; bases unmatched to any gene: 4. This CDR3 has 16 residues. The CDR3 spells CASSERRDSYNSPLHF. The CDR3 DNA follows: TGTGCCAGCAGTGAAAGGAGGGACAGCTATAATTCACCCCTCCACTTT.

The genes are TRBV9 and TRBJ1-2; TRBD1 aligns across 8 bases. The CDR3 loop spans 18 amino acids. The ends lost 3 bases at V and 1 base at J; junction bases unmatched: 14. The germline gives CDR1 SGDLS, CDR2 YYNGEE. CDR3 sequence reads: CASSDHPGQEVVNYGYTF. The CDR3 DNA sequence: TGTGCCAGCAGCGACCACCCGGGACAGGAAGTGGTTAACTATGGCTACACCTTC.

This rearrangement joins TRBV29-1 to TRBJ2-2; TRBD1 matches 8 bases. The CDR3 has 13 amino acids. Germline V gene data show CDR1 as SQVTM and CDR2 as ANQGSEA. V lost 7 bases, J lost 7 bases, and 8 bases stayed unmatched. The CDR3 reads CSGRTGQVGELFF. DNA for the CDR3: TGCAGCGGACGGACAGGGCAGGTCGGGGAGCTGTTTTTT.

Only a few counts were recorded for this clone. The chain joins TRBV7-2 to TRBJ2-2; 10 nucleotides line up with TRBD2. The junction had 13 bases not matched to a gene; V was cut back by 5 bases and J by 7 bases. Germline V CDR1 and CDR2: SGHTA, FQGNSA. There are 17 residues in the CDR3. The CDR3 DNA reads TGTGCCAGCAGCGATGGCCCTAGCGGGAGAGTGGGCGGGGAGCTGTTTTTT. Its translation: CASSDGPSGRVGGELFF. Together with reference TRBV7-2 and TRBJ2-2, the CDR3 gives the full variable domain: GAGVSQSPSNKVTEKGKDVELRCDPISGHTALYWYRQSLGQGLEFLIYFQGNSAPDKSGLPSDRFSAERTGGSVSTLTIQRTQQEDSAVYLCASSDGPSGRVGGELFFGEGSRLTVL.

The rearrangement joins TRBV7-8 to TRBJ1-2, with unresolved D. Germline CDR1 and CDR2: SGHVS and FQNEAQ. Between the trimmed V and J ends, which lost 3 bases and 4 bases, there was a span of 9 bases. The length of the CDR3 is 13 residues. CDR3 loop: CASSFGGSYGYTF. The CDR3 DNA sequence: TGTGCCAGCAGCTTCGGCGGATCCTATGGCTACACCTTC.

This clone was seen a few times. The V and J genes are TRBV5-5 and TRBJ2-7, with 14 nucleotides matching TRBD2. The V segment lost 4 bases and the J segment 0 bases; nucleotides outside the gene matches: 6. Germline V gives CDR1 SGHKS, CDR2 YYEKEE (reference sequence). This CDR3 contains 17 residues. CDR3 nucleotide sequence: TGTGCCAGCAGCCTTGGGACTAGCGGGGGACTCTCCTACGAGCAGTACTTC. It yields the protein CASSLGTSGGLSYEQYF.

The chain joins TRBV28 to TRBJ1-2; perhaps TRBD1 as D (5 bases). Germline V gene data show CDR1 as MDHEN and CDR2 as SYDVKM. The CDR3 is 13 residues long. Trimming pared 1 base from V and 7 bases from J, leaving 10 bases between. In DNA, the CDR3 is TGTGCCAGCAGTTTATTCGACAGCTCTGGCTACACCTTC. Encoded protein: CASSLFDSSGYTF.

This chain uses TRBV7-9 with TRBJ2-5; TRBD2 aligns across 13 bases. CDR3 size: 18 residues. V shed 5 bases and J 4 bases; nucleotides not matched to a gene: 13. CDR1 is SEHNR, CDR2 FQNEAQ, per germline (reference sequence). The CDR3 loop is CASSPRLAGGGGRETQYF. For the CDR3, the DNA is TGTGCCAGCAGCCCTCGACTAGCGGGAGGTGGGGGCCGAGAGACCCAGTACTTC. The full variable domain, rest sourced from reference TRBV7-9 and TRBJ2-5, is DTGVSQNPRHKITKRGQNVTFRCDPISEHNRLYWYRQTLGQGPEFLTYFQNEAQLEKSRLLSDRFSAERPKGSFSTLEIQRTEQGDSAMYLCASSPRLAGGGGRETQYFGPGTRLLVL.

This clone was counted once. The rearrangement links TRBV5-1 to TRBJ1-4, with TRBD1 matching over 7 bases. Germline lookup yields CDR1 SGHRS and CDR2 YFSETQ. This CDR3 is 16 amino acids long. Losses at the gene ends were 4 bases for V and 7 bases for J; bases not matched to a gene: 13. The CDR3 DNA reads TGCGCCAGCAGCCTCTACGGACAGGCCAGAGGTGAAAAACTGTTTTTT. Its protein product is CASSLYGQARGEKLFF.

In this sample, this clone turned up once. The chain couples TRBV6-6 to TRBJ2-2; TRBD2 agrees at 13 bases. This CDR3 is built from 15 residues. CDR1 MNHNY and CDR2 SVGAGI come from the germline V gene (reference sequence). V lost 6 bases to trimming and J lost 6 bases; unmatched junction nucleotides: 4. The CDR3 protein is CASSLLAGGSGELFF. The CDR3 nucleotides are TGTGCCAGCAGCCTACTAGCGGGAGGGTCCGGGGAGCTGTTTTTT.

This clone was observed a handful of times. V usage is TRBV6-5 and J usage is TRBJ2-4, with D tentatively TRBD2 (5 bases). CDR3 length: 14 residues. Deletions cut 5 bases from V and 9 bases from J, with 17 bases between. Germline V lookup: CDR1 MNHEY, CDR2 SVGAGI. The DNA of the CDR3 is TGTGCCAGCAGTGAGGCGGGCTCCCTGGGCATTCAGTACTTC. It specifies CASSEAGSLGIQYF.

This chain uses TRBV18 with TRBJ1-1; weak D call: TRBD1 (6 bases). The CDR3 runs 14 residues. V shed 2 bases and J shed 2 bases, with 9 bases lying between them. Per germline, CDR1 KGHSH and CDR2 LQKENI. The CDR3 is CASSPDRRNTEAFF. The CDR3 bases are TGTGCCAGCTCACCAGACAGGCGAAACACTGAAGCTTTCTTT.

Here the CDR3 DNA reads TGTGCCAGCAGGTGGACAGGGGCTAGCACAGATACGCAGTATTTT. This gives the protein CASRWTGASTDTQYF. V is TRBV6-1 and J is TRBJ2-3, with 9 bases that match TRBD1. The CDR3 runs 15 residues. Germline values: CDR1 MNHNS, CDR2 SASEGT. J was trimmed by 0 bases and V by 6 bases; bases with no gene match: 4.

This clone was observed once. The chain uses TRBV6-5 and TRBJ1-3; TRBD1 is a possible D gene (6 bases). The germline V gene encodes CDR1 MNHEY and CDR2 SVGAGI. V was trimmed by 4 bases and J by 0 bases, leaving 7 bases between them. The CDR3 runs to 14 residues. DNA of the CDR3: TGTGCCAGCAGTTGGACAGTCTCTGGAAACACCATATATTTT. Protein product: CASSWTVSGNTIYF.

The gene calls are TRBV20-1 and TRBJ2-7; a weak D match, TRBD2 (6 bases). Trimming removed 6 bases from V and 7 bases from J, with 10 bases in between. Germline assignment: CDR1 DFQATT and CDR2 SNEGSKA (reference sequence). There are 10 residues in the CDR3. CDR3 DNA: TGCAGTGCCTTCGGGGGTGAGCAGTACTTC. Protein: CSAFGGEQYF.

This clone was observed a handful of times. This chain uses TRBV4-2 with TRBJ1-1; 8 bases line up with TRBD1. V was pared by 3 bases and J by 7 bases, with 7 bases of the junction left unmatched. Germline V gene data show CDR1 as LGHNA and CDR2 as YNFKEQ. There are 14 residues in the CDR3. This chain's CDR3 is CASSQLGQAREAFF. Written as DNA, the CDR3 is TGTGCCAGCAGCCAGTTGGGACAGGCCCGTGAAGCTTTCTTT.

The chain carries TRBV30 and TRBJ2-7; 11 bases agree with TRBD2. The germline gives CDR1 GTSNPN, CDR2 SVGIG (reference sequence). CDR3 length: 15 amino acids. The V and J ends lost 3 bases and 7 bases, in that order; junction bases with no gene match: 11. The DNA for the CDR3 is TGTGCCTGGAGGCCACAGCTAGCGGGGGGCACTGAGCAGTACTTC. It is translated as CAWRPQLAGGTEQYF. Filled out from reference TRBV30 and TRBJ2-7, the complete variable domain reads SQTIHQWPATLVQPVGSPLSLECTVEGTSNPNLYWYRQAAGRGLQLLFYSVGIGQISSEVPQNLSASRPQDRQFILSSKKLLLSDSGFYLCAWRPQLAGGTEQYFGPGTRLTVT.

The chain's CDR3 is CASSGRLRTVYGYTF. CDR3 DNA: TGCGCCAGCAGCGGGCGACTCCGGACTGTCTATGGCTACACCTTC. V usage is TRBV5-1 and J usage is TRBJ1-2; no clear D gene. Trimming pared 4 bases from V and 4 bases from J, leaving 17 bases between. The CDR3 is made up of 15 amino acids. Germline assignment: CDR1 SGHRS and CDR2 YFSETQ.

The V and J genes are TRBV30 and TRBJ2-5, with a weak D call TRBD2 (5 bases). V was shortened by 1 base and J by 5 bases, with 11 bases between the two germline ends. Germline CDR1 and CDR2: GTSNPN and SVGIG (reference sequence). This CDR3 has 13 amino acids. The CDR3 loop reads CAWSGAKRETQYF. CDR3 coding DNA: TGTGCCTGGAGTGGGGCGAAGCGGGAGACCCAGTACTTC.